This T cell receptor (beta chain) was captured by sequencing in a study of cytomegalovirus exposure and HLA in healthy donors. Study-level points and caveats: Most CMV-associated TCR beta chains appeared HLA-restricted in a later analysis. Among TCR beta chains, those listed as cytomegalovirus-associated numbered some 170. With later analysis, a missense DCLRE1C variant became linked to TCR beta V- and J-gene trimming. In an earlier analysis, in some 500 donors, most V segments appeared productive either ~90% or ~30% of the time.

It was with 60 Vbeta and 13 Jbeta primers that the PCR ran. Assay used: immunoSEQ multiplex PCR; TCRdb lists only in-frame clones, some missing. The sample carries fewer than 200,000 clones, about 81% recorded once. V shed 1 base and J shed 4 bases, with 14 bases lying between them. This CDR3 is built from 17 residues. The germline V gene has CDR1 LNHNV and CDR2 YYDKDF (reference sequence). Worth noting for this clone: Its cognate antigen is unknown.

The receptor was isolated from a woman between 18 and 29 years old in good health and CMV-seronegative. The J gene is TRBJ1-6, the V gene TRBV15; D is ambiguous. The sample was PBMCs. CDR3 bases: TGTGCCACCAGCAGAGTTCGGGGAATCGGATATAATTCACCCCTCCACTTT. Amino acids: CATSRVRGIGYNSPLHF.